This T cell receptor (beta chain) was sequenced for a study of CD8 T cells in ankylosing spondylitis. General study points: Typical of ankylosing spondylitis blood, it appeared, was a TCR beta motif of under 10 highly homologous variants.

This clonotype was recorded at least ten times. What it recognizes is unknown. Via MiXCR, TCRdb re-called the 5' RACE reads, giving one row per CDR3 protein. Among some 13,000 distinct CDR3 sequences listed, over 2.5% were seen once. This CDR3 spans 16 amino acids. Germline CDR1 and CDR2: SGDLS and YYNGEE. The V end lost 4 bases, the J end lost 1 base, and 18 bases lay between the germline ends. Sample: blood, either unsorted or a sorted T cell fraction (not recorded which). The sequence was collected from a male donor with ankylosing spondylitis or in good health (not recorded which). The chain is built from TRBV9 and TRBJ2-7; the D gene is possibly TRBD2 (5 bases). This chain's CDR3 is CASSPRTTGFSYEQYF. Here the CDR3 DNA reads TGTGCCAGCAGCCCGAGAACTACGGGGTTTTCCTACGAGCAGTACTTC.